A selection of T cell receptor beta chains follows, all from one sample in a study of cytomegalovirus exposure and HLA in healthy donors. The repertoire was sequenced with immunoSEQ multiplex PCR; TCRdb's copy has only in-frame clones and lacks some. The sample contains about 150,000 clones, more than 75% of which appear only once. The specimen was PBMCs. These receptors originate from a man between 25 and 39 years old in good health and CMV-seropositive. CDR3s include the opening cysteine and the closing phenylalanine or tryptophan. Each record gives: CDR3 protein, J gene, V gene.

CSVEVRGPRSGNTIYF	TRBJ1-3	TRBV29-1
CASSYPPGLTNMRNSGANVLTF	TRBJ2-6	TRBV4-1
CASSIVTGGAGTEAFF	TRBJ1-1	TRBV19
CASSQDLWAEGYF	TRBJ2-7	TRBV4-2
CASSPPRVPGANVLTF	TRBJ2-6	TRBV18
CASSLGLAGTDTQYF	TRBJ2-3	TRBV5-1
CALGQGSSGNTIYF	TRBJ1-3	TRBV30
CASSSPRRDGELFF	TRBJ2-2	TRBV11-3
CASSPRVVVSEQYF	TRBJ2-7	TRBV6-6
CASSFLSGGRGETQYF	TRBJ2-5	TRBV7-2
CASSETGQSIYEQYF	-	TRBV9
CASSHRTSGRGNEQLF	TRBJ2-1	TRBV27
CASRLPETDTQYF	TRBJ2-3	TRBV6-5
CASRASGTPGQYF	TRBJ2-7	TRBV2
CASGDPRTGNGYGYTF	TRBJ1-2	TRBV12-5
CASSPGTGNYGYTF	TRBJ1-2	TRBV27
CASSLTGASTDTQYF	TRBJ2-3	TRBV11-2
CASSLSPPTGGFYGYTF	TRBJ1-2	TRBV27
CAWKAGGFYEQYF	TRBJ2-7	TRBV30
CASSFQGLAGVEQYF	TRBJ2-7	TRBV27